This TCR beta chain appears in the sequencing data of a study of immune characteristics of hereditary and idiopathic chronic pancreatitis. Study results and limitations: Samples were taken only at TPIAT; differing disease duration may matter.

This clone was seen more than once but under ten times. Its antigen is unidentified. Total pancreatectomy with islet autotransplantation was the source of the chronic pancreatitis pancreas tissue. Germline V gene data show CDR1 as SGHTA and CDR2 as FQGNSA. This CDR3 comprises 17 residues. V shed 2 bases, J shed 4 bases, and the junction held 11 bases outside the gene matches. TCRdb's table, derived via immunoSEQ multiplex PCR, lists solely in-frame clones and lacks some. Of some 15,000 clones in the sample, around 67% are singletons; the top ten hold 13% to 15%. The chain links TRBV7-2 to TRBJ2-3; the match to TRBD2 covers 8 bases. Sequencing input: pancreas tissue with hereditary chronic pancreatitis. The clonotype was recovered from a human donor with chronic pancreatitis. The CDR3 bases are TGTGCCAGCAGCTTATGGACGGGAGGGCTAGAACCAGATACGCAGTATTTT. Residues: CASSLWTGGLEPDTQYF.